This T cell receptor (beta chain) was retrieved from a study of blood T cell repertoires in COVID-19. Original data processing: Reference gene primer amplification yielded estimated nucleated cell counts. Libraries were prepared by immunoSEQ multiplex PCR; TCRdb keeps only in-frame clonotypes and omits some of them. V, J and clone size reflect that table, while D and trimming were determined from the DNA. The table includes 100,000 or so clones, approximately 78% detected once. This clone was recorded a few times. The sequencing sample was made of peripheral blood. The clonotype was recovered from a woman older than 75 with acute or convalescent COVID-19.

The CDR3, as DNA: TGTGCCAGCAGCGTCGGACAGGGGAATTCACCCCTCCACTTT. Protein sequence: CASSVGQGNSPLHF. The V gene is TRBV9, the J gene TRBJ1-6, with 9 bases aligning to TRBD1. Losses at the gene ends were 2 bases for V and 7 bases for J; bases not matched to a gene: 1. Germline-derived CDR1 and CDR2 are SGDLS and YYNGEE. CDR3 length: 14 amino acids. The full variable domain, its missing parts supplied by reference TRBV9 and TRBJ1-6, is DSGVTQTPKHLITATGQRVTLRCSPRSGDLSVYWYQQSLDQGLQFLIQYYNGEERAKGNILERFSAQQFPDLHSELNLSSLELGDSALYFCASSVGQGNSPLHFGNGTRLTVT.